One sample yielded the 14 T cell receptor beta chains listed below, sequenced in a study of beta chain features in type 1 diabetes (dated 2018 in TCRdb). Their antigens remain unidentified. Receptor libraries were prepared by the immunoSEQ multiplex PCR assay. The High Capacity cDNA Reverse Transcription Kit was used to reverse transcribe all of the isolated RNA, meaning that expressed TCRB transcripts were what got sequenced. TCRdb limited this immuneACCESS table to in-frame rearrangements with V and J called. A share of clones is missing; checked studies link under half to unresolved V genes, and the rest is unexplained. This sample lists 200,000 to 300,000 clones; under 13% were detected once. The ten largest account for around 0.018% of the sample. Findings and caveats that apply to the study as a whole: Type 1 diabetes patients showed a moderate but significant shortening of TCRB CDR3 length in all four CD4+ subsets.

Input material: naive CD4+ T cells from blood. The cell subset or site label, read with the paper, signifies: true naive CD4+ T cells. The receptors originated from a man aged 25-45 years with type 1 diabetes.

This clone was seen only a few times. The chain combines TRBV7-8 with TRBJ2-5, with TRBD2 as a possible D gene (7 bases). Deletions cut 6 bases from V and 5 bases from J, with 16 bases between. The CDR3 loop spans 14 amino acids. Germline values: CDR1 SGHVS, CDR2 FQNEAQ. The CDR3 DNA sequence: TGTGCCAGCAGTCCAGAGGGGGGGCGGGAGACCCAGTACTTC. It codes for CASSPEGGRETQYF.

The V gene is TRBV5-1, the J gene TRBJ2-2; a weak D match, TRBD2 (7 bases). Germline-derived CDR1 and CDR2 are SGHRS and YFSETQ. Trimming pared 0 bases from V and 5 bases from J, leaving 14 bases between. This CDR3 contains 16 residues. The CDR3 DNA sequence: TGCGCCAGCAGCTTGGCGGGGGGCCCGAGGACCGGGGAGCTGTTTTTT. Its translation: CASSLAGGPRTGELFF.

The chain uses TRBV5-1 and TRBJ2-1; D is unclear. V lost 1 base and J lost 7, with 9 bases in between. Germline V CDR1 and CDR2: SGHRS, YFSETQ. This CDR3 has 13 amino acids. This CDR3 is CASSLLNGNEQFF. CDR3 sequence (DNA): TGCGCCAGCAGCTTGCTGAACGGGAATGAGCAGTTCTTC.

This clone was detected only a few times. This chain uses TRBV7-2 with TRBJ2-5, with 7 positions matching TRBD1. Per the germline V gene, CDR1 is SGHTA and CDR2 is FQGNSA. V shed 5 bases, J shed 5 bases, and the junction held 8 bases outside the gene matches. The CDR3 sequence is 14 residues long. The chain's CDR3 is CASSVGGRWETQYF. CDR3 sequence (DNA): TGTGCCAGCAGCGTAGGGGGCCGTTGGGAGACCCAGTACTTC.

The sample holds a few counts of this clone. The genes are TRBV30 and TRBJ1-6; 9 positions agree with TRBD1. The V gene's germline CDR1 is GTSNPN and CDR2 SVGIG (reference sequence). The CDR3 consists of 13 residues. After removal of 3 bases from V and 9 bases from J, the junction contained 3 bases not matched to a gene. CDR3 residues: CAWSGQGLSPLHF. The CDR3 nucleotides are TGTGCCTGGAGCGGACAGGGGCTTTCACCCCTCCACTTT.

This clone has only a few counts. The sample holds other DNA sequences that translate to the same CDR3. The CDR3 DNA is TGTGCCAGCAGCGTAGGGGGCAGTAATTCACCCCTCCACTTT. Translating gives CASSVGGSNSPLHF. The chain links TRBV9 to TRBJ1-6; TRBD1 might be the D (5 bases). The V end was cut by 0 bases, the J end by 6 bases, with 7 bases between. The V gene's germline CDR1 is SGDLS and CDR2 YYNGEE. This CDR3 comprises 14 residues.

CDR3 in amino acids: CASRPQGDTQYF. Here the CDR3 DNA reads TGTGCCAGTAGGCCACAGGGGGATACGCAGTATTTT. The genes are TRBV19 and TRBJ2-3; 7 bases are a match to TRBD1. Trimming removed 6 bases from V and 6 bases from J; junction bases left unmatched: 3. Germline V lookup: CDR1 LNHDA, CDR2 SQIVND (reference sequence). The CDR3 sequence is 12 residues long.

The table lists this clone with a few counts. This chain joins TRBV9 and TRBJ2-3; no reliable D call. Trimming pared 0 bases from V and 1 base from J, leaving 6 bases between. The CDR3 has 14 amino acids. Germline V CDR1 and CDR2: SGDLS, YYNGEE. The CDR3 region is CASSVGEGTDTQYF. The CDR3 DNA is TGTGCCAGCAGCGTAGGAGAGGGCACAGATACGCAGTATTTT.

This clone was picked up a small number of times. The rearrangement joins TRBV5-1 to TRBJ1-1, with 9 bases aligning to TRBD1. Trimming took 0 bases from V and 2 from J; bases not matched to a gene: 2. In germline, CDR1 is SGHRS, CDR2 YFSETQ. The CDR3 loop spans 15 amino acids. CDR3 sequence: CASSLGTGVNTEAFF. CDR3 coding DNA: TGCGCCAGCAGCTTGGGGACAGGGGTTAACACTGAAGCTTTCTTT.

This clone has a handful of counts. The chain is built from TRBV18 and TRBJ2-1; 12 bases map to TRBD2. Germline loops: CDR1 KGHSH, CDR2 LQKENI. This CDR3 region has 16 residues. With V trimmed by 0 bases and J by 9 bases, 6 bases remained unmatched. CDR3 coding DNA: TGTGCCAGCTCACCACCGGGACTAGCGGGCACGGGTGAGCAGTTCTTC. Its protein product is CASSPPGLAGTGEQFF.

This clone has more than one count but fewer than ten. The rearrangement joins TRBV5-1 to TRBJ2-7, with TRBD1 matching 7 bases. This CDR3 is 16 amino acids long. J gave up 2 bases and V 5 bases, and 13 bases lay outside the gene matches. The germline V gene encodes CDR1 SGHRS and CDR2 YFSETQ. DNA of the CDR3: TGCGCCAGCAGGCTGGGGCCGGACAGGACCGCCTACGAGCAGTACTTC. This translates into CASRLGPDRTAYEQYF.

The CDR3 spells CASSLRDRVQETQYF. The CDR3 region has the DNA TGCGCCAGCAGCCTCCGGGACAGGGTCCAAGAGACCCAGTACTTC. The V and J genes are TRBV5-1 and TRBJ2-5; 9 nucleotides match TRBD1. In germline, CDR1 is SGHRS, CDR2 YFSETQ. Germline trimming cut 4 bases from V and 1 base from J; bases unmatched to any gene: 5. This CDR3 has 15 residues.

V is TRBV29-1 and J is TRBJ2-3; D perhaps matches TRBD2 (7 bases). This CDR3 spans 14 amino acids. CDR1 SQVTM and CDR2 ANQGSEA come from the germline V gene. V lost 1 base and J 4 bases, leaving 12 bases between the germline ends. CDR3: CSVEGGGGPDTQYF. For the CDR3, the DNA is TGCAGCGTTGAAGGTGGCGGGGGCCCAGATACGCAGTATTTT.

The V gene is TRBV4-1, the J gene TRBJ2-4, with 7 positions matching TRBD1. V was pared by 0 bases and J by 6 bases, with 11 bases of the junction left unmatched. The CDR3 consists of 17 residues. Germline CDR1 MGHRA, CDR2 YSYEKL. DNA for the CDR3: TGCGCCAGCAGCCAAGATTCCGGGACAGAAGTAAGAAACATTCAGTACTTC. Translated, it gives CASSQDSGTEVRNIQYF.